The rows below give T cell receptor beta chains drawn from one sample of a study of cytomegalovirus exposure and HLA in healthy donors. Some clones are missing from TCRdb's copy, which holds only in-frame ones; the method was immunoSEQ multiplex PCR. The sample carries fewer than 250,000 clones, about 85% recorded once. Specimen: PBMCs. The receptors here all came from a woman aged 45 to 65 in good health and CMV-seropositive. CDR3s include the opening cysteine and the closing phenylalanine or tryptophan. A D gene is named only where the DNA matches it firmly. Expanded clones are given a class, and other clones once, few, many or no size at all.

TRBV25-1	TRBJ1-5	once	.	TGTGCCAGCAGTGAAGGCAGGGGCGCGAATCAGCCCCAGCATTTT	CASSEGRGANQPQHF
TRBV30	TRBJ1-6	.	.	TGTGCCTGGAGGAACCGACAGGAACGCCGGAGAGGATCACCCCTCCACTTT	CAWRNRQERRRGSPLHF
TRBV7-9	TRBJ1-1	.	.	TGTTCCAGCAGCTTTATCGACACTGAAGCTTTCTTT	CSSSFIDTEAFF
TRBV7-8	TRBJ2-5	.	.	TGTGCCAGCAGCTTAGTTGGTAGTCAAAAGTACTTC	CASSLVGSQKYF
TRBV4-1	TRBJ2-3	few	.	TGCGCCAGCAGCCAAGGCAGGGCCCGTGCTAGCACAGATACGCAGTATTTT	CASSQGRARASTDTQYF
TRBV15	TRBJ2-5	.	.	TGTGCCACCAGCAAGGACACCAACAAAGAGACCCAGTACTTC	CATSKDTNKETQYF
TRBV4-1	TRBJ2-3	.	TRBD2	TGCGCCAGCAGCCAAGGACTAGCGGGGGGCACAGATACGCAGTATTTT	CASSQGLAGGTDTQYF
TRBV28	TRBJ1-1	.	TRBD1	TGTGCCAGCAGTTATCCCAGAGGGCAGGGGGGCAAACTTGACACTGAAGCTTTCTTT	CASSYPRGQGGKLDTEAFF
TRBV30	TRBJ1-5	few	TRBD1	TGTGCCTGGGGCAGGACAGGAAATCAGCCCCAGCATTTT	CAWGRTGNQPQHF
TRBV6-5	TRBJ1-2	.	TRBD1	TGTGCCAGCAGCTCTGGGACAGCGGTTGGCTACACCTTC	CASSSGTAVGYTF
TRBV25-1	TRBJ1-5	.	.	TGTGCCAGCAGTCGGGAGAATCAGCCCCAGCATTTT	CASSRENQPQHF
TRBV6-1	TRBJ1-2	.	.	TGTGCCAGCAGTGAAGATGGGACTTGGGACTATGGCTACACCTTC	CASSEDGTWDYGYTF
TRBV27	TRBJ1-1	.	TRBD1	TGTGCCAGCAGTTTACAGGGGGTGAGCACTGAAGCTTTCTTT	CASSLQGVSTEAFF
TRBV9	TRBJ2-5	.	TRBD2	TGTGCCAGCAGCGTAGGGGGGGGGTTACAAGAGACCCAGTACTTC	CASSVGGGLQETQYF
TRBV5-1	TRBJ1-4	.	TRBD1	TGCGCCAGCAGCTTGGCGGGACAGGGAGGCGAAAAACTGTTTTTT	CASSLAGQGGEKLFF
TRBV6-6	TRBJ1-2	.	.	TGTGCCACCGTACTACCAACTAACTATGGCTACACCTTC	CATVLPTNYGYTF
TRBV28	TRBJ2-4	.	TRBD1	TGTGCCAGCAGTCTCGACCGGGACAGGAGAATTCAGTACTTC	CASSLDRDRRIQYF
TRBV4-1	TRBJ2-2	.	TRBD2	TGCGCCAGCAGCCAAAATACGCGGGGGGGAAACACCGGGGAGCTGTTTTTT	CASSQNTRGGNTGELFF
TRBV10-2	TRBJ2-7	.	TRBD2	TGCGCCAGCAGTTTATCCGGGGGGGCCCTATACGAGCAGTACTTC	CASSLSGGALYEQYF
TRBV5-1	TRBJ1-4	.	.	TGCGCCAGCAGCCCAGGGTCACGGGAAAAACTGTTTTTT	CASSPGSREKLFF
TRBV7-9	TRBJ2-3	.	.	TGTGCCAGCAGCTTAGACAGGGCGACAGATACGCAGTATTTT	CASSLDRATDTQYF
TRBV11-2	TRBJ1-3	.	TRBD1	TGTGCCAGCAGCTTGGGACAGGACTCTGGAAACACCATATATTTT	CASSLGQDSGNTIYF
TRBV7-6	TRBJ1-1	.	.	TGTGCCAGCAGCCCACCCGGGGGGGGCGCTGAAGCTTTCTTT	CASSPPGGGAEAFF
TRBV6-5	TRBJ2-7	.	TRBD2	TGTGCCAGCAGTTATGATACTAGCGGGGGGTCCTACGAGCAGTACTTC	CASSYDTSGGSYEQYF
TRBV28	TRBJ1-5	.	.	TGTGCCAGCAGTCCAGCACAGGGAGTTCAGCCCCAGCATTTT	CASSPAQGVQPQHF
TRBV7-9	TRBJ1-1	.	TRBD1	TGTGCCAGCAGCTTAGACAGGGGGGGAGTGAACACTGAAGCTTTCTTT	CASSLDRGGVNTEAFF
TRBV7-9	TRBJ1-3	.	TRBD1	TGTGCCAGCAGCTCCGACAGGGGGCTTGGAAACACCATATATTTT	CASSSDRGLGNTIYF
TRBV23-1	TRBJ2-5	.	.	TGCGCCAGCCCTCGGGTGGAGGGTGAAGAGACCCAGTACTTC	CASPRVEGEETQYF
TRBV7-2	TRBJ1-1	few	TRBD1	TGTGCCGGGGGGACAGGGGGATTCACTGAAGCTTTCTTT	CAGGTGGFTEAFF
TRBV6-4	TRBJ2-3	few	TRBD2	TGTGCCAGCAGTGACTCTCCTAGCGGGGGAGGAGCAGATACGCAGTATTTT	CASSDSPSGGGADTQYF
TRBV4-2	TRBJ2-1	few	TRBD1	TGTGCCAGCAGCCGCCCAGGGGGCCAGGTGAATGAGCAGTTCTTC	CASSRPGGQVNEQFF
TRBV7-7	TRBJ2-3	.	.	TGTGCCAGCAGCCCGGGGTTGACAGGTAGCACAGATACGCAGTATTTT	CASSPGLTGSTDTQYF
TRBV4-1	TRBJ1-4	.	.	TGCGCCAGCAGCCAAGATCGGGGGAATGAAAAACTGTTTTTT	CASSQDRGNEKLFF
TRBV4-1	TRBJ1-6	.	.	TGCGCCAGCACTTACGAGCCTAATAATAATTCACCCCTCCACTTT	CASTYEPNNNSPLHF
TRBV29-1	TRBJ2-7	.	TRBD2	TGCAGCGTGGACTCCGGGACTAGGTACGAGCAGTACTTC	CSVDSGTRYEQYF
TRBV6-4	TRBJ2-1	.	TRBD2	TGTGCCAGCAGTGACCTAGCGGGGGGGATCAATGAGCAGTTCTTC	CASSDLAGGINEQFF
TRBV6-6	TRBJ1-2	.	.	TGTGCCAGCAGTTATCGGGCCAGGGATGGCTACACCTTC	CASSYRARDGYTF
TRBV18	TRBJ1-2	.	TRBD1	TGTGCCAGCTCACCCCCCGGGACAGACTATGGCTACACCTTC	CASSPPGTDYGYTF
TRBV5-5	TRBJ1-4	.	.	TGTGCCAGCAGCTTGTATCCAGGGCTTAATGAAAAACTGTTTTTT	CASSLYPGLNEKLFF
TRBV5-4	TRBJ2-7	few	TRBD2	TGTGCCAGCAGCTTGCGACTAGCGGGGGGCGAGCAGTACTTC	CASSLRLAGGEQYF
TRBV5-1	TRBJ1-1	.	TRBD1	TGCGCCAGCTCCTCCGGGACAGGGGAAACTGAAGCTTTCTTT	CASSSGTGETEAFF
TRBV29-1	TRBJ2-7	.	TRBD2	TGCAGCCCCCAGACTAGCGGGGGAATTAATACCTACGAGCAGTACTTC	CSPQTSGGINTYEQYF
TRBV7-9	TRBJ2-5	.	TRBD2	TGTGCCAGCAGCTTCATAGCGGGGACAGAGACCCAGTACTTC	CASSFIAGTETQYF
TRBV11-2	TRBJ2-5	.	TRBD2	TGTGCCAGCAGCCCCCTCGGGACTAGCGGGGGCGCGACCCAGTACTTC	CASSPLGTSGGATQYF